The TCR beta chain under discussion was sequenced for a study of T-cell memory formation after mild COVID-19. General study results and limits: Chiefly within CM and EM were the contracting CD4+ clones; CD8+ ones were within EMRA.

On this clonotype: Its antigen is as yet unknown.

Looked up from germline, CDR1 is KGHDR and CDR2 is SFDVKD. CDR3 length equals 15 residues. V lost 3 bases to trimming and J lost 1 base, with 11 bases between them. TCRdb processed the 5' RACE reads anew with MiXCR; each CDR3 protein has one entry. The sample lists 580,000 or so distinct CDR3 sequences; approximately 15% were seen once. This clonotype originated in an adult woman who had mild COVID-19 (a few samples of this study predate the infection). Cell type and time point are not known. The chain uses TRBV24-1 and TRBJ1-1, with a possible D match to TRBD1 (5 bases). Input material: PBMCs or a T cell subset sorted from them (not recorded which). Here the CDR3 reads CATSDRRQGNTEAFF. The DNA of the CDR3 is TGTGCCACCAGTGATCGGCGTCAGGGGAACACTGAAGCTTTCTTT.